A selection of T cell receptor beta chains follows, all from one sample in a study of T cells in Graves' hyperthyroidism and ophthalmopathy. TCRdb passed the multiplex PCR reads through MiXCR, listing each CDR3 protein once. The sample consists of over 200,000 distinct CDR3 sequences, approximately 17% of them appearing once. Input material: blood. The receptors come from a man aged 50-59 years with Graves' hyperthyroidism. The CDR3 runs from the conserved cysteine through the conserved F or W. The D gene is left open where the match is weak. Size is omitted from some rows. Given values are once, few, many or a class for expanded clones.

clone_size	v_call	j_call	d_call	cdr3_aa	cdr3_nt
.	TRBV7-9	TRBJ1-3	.	CASSALGNTIYF	TGTGCCAGCAGTGCTTTGGGAAACACCATATATTTT
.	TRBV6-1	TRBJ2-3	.	CASSEAPLTSTDTQYF	TGTGCCAGCAGTGAAGCGCCACTGACTAGCACAGATACGCAGTATTTT
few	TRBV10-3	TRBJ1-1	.	CAISDLENTEAFF	TGTGCCATCAGTGATTTGGAAAACACTGAAGCTTTCTTT
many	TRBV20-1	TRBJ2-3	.	CSARVLAADTQYF	TGCAGTGCTAGAGTTCTAGCCGCAGATACGCAGTATTTT
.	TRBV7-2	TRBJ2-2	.	CASRGSTGTTNTGEPFF	TGTGCCAGCAGGGGGTCTACCGGGACAACGAACACCGGGGAGCCGTTTTTT
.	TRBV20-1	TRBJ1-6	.	CSAHLGSQVSPLHF	TGCAGTGCACACCTCGGGAGCCAAGTCTCACCCCTCCACTTT
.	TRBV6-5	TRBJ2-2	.	CASSYSYTGELFF	TGTGCCAGCAGTTACTCATACACCGGGGAGCTGTTTTTT
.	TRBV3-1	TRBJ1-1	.	CASSPGHSRVPEAFF	TGTGCCAGCAGCCCAGGACATTCGCGCGTCCCTGAAGCTTTCTTT
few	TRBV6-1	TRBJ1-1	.	CASSELTIMNAEAFF	TGTGCCAGCAGTGAACTGACCATCATGAACGCTGAAGCTTTCTTT
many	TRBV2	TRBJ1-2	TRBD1	CASTLDRANYGYTF	TGTGCCAGCACTCTGGACAGGGCTAACTATGGCTACACCTTC
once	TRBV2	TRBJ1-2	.	CASSQDLGLGYGYTF	TGTGCCAGCAGTCAAGACCTAGGGCTGGGCTATGGCTACACCTTC
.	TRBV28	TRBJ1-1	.	CASMAENTEAFF	TGTGCCAGCATGGCTGAGAACACTGAAGCTTTCTTT
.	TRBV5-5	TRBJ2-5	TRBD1	CASSRRDRVEETQYF	TGTGCCAGCAGCCGCCGGGACAGGGTGGAGGAGACCCAGTACTTC
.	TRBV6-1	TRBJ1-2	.	CASRGPIGYTF	TGTGCCAGCCGGGGACCGATTGGCTACACCTTC
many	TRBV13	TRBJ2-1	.	CASSARLEDNEQFF	TGTGCCAGCAGCGCCCGACTGGAAGACAATGAGCAGTTCTTC
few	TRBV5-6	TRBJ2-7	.	CASSLREYGEQYF	TGTGCCAGCAGCTTGCGGGAGTACGGCGAGCAGTACTTC
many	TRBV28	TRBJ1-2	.	CASTVSRDYGYTF	TGTGCCAGCACTGTTTCCCGGGACTATGGCTACACCTTC
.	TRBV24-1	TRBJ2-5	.	CATSDTTGSGETQYF	TGTGCCACCAGTGATACCACGGGGAGCGGGGAGACCCAGTACTTC
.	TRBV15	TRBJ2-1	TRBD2	CATSRGLSGAYNEQFF	TGTGCCACCAGCAGGGGCCTCAGCGGGGCCTACAATGAGCAGTTCTTC
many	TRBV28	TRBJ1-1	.	CATSVNTEAFF	TGTGCCACCTCAGTGAACACTGAAGCTTTCTTT
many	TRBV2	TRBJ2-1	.	CASNIVLNEQFF	TGTGCCAGCAATATTGTCCTCAATGAGCAGTTCTTC
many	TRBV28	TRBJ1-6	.	CASSPYRTDLSPLHF	TGTGCCAGCAGCCCCTATAGGACAGATTTGTCACCCCTCCACTTT
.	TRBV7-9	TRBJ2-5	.	CASSLEGQRQETQYF	TGTGCCAGCAGCTTAGAAGGCCAGCGACAAGAGACCCAGTACTTC
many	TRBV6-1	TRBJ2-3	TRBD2	CASSEFSGRDTDTQYF	TGTGCCAGCAGTGAATTTAGCGGGAGGGACACAGATACGCAGTATTTT
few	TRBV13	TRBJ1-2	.	CASSSPLDSYGYTF	TGTGCCAGCAGCTCCCCCTTGGACAGCTATGGCTACACCTTC